A single sample is the source of the 30 T cell receptor beta chains below, sequenced in a study of blood T cell repertoires in COVID-19. The assay was immunoSEQ multiplex PCR, and TCRdb's table has in-frame clones only and misses some. The repertoire includes hundreds of thousands of clones, roughly 85% of them detected once, and less than 6.5% sits in the top ten. Sequenced sample: peripheral blood. The receptors stem from a middle-aged man with active or convalescent COVID-19.

In its sample, this clone was seen once. This chain links TRBV2 with TRBJ2-5; 9 bases match TRBD2. Trimming removed 5 bases from V and 2 bases from J; junction bases left unmatched: 3. The CDR3 totals 14 residues. Germline CDR1 and CDR2: SNHLY and FYNNEI. Here the CDR3 reads CASSYGLAQETQYF. In DNA form, the CDR3 reads TGTGCCAGCAGTTACGGACTAGCGCAAGAGACCCAGTACTTC.

This clone was seen a single time. The rearrangement links TRBV27 to TRBJ1-1; 8 nucleotides agree with TRBD1. V dropped 2 bases and J dropped 9; count of bases not matched to a gene: 5. The CDR3 spans 13 residues. Germline V CDR1 and CDR2: MNHEY, SMNVEV (reference sequence). For the CDR3, the DNA is TGTGCCAGCAGTTTAGGGGCCAGGGGGCAAGCTTTCTTT. It codes for CASSLGARGQAFF.

V gene TRBV6-5 combines with J gene TRBJ1-2; 7 nucleotides match TRBD1. J was trimmed by 1 base and V by 6 bases; bases with no gene match: 5. The CDR3 has 14 residues. Germline assignment: CDR1 MNHEY and CDR2 SVGAGI. The CDR3 is CASRRGQLNYGYTF. The CDR3 region has the DNA TGTGCCAGCAGGAGGGGGCAGCTTAACTATGGCTACACCTTC.

The chain carries TRBV12-5 and TRBJ2-7; 8 nucleotides agree with TRBD1. The CDR3 runs to 13 residues. CDR1 and CDR2 from the germline V gene are LGHNT and FRNRAP. J was trimmed by 7 bases and V by 2 bases; bases with no gene match: 4. CDR3: CASGLRGQEEQYF. CDR3 DNA: TGTGCTAGTGGTTTGAGGGGACAGGAGGAGCAGTACTTC.

The V call is TRBV7-9, the J call TRBJ2-1; TRBD2 agrees at 7 bases. The CDR3 has 17 residues. Germline CDR1 and CDR2: SEHNR and FQNEAQ (reference sequence). Trimming cost V 4 bases and J 0 bases; bases outside gene matches: 9. The CDR3 is CASSSRLARSSYNEQFF. CDR3 coding DNA: TGTGCCAGCAGCTCTCGACTAGCCAGGAGCTCCTACAATGAGCAGTTCTTC.

This clone appeared once. V and J are TRBV14 and TRBJ2-1, with 14 positions matching TRBD2. The CDR3 is 17 amino acids. Germline V gives CDR1 SGHDN, CDR2 FVKESK. Losses at the gene ends were 0 bases for V and 9 bases for J; bases not matched to a gene: 7. The CDR3 DNA is TGTGCCAGCAGCCAAGATCCTGGACTAGCGGGAGGACTTGAGCAGTTCTTC. It translates to CASSQDPGLAGGLEQFF.

The chain couples TRBV4-2 to TRBJ2-1, with D maybe TRBD1 (6 bases). The CDR3 spans 13 residues. V dropped 5 bases and J dropped 4 bases, with 9 bases sitting between them. Germline CDR1 and CDR2: LGHNA and YNFKEQ. For the CDR3, the DNA is TGTGCCAGCAGCGCCGGACAGTACAATGAGCAGTTCTTC. This sequence encodes CASSAGQYNEQFF.

The V and J genes are TRBV18 and TRBJ1-6; 7 bases match TRBD1. The length of the CDR3 is 17 residues. The germline gives CDR1 KGHSH, CDR2 LQKENI. The junction had 11 bases not matched to a gene; V was cut back by 4 bases and J by 5 bases. CDR3 DNA sequence: TGTGCCAGCTCACGAATACAGGGGAGTCTTGATAATTCACCCCTCCACTTT. Its translation is CASSRIQGSLDNSPLHF.

The chain combines TRBV7-9 with TRBJ2-4, with D uncertain. V was cut by 4 bases and J by 4 bases, with 8 bases left in between. In germline, CDR1 is SEHNR, CDR2 FQNEAQ (reference sequence). The CDR3 is made up of 13 amino acids. This CDR3 is CASSSAGKNIQYF. Here the CDR3 DNA reads TGTGCCAGCAGCTCAGCCGGTAAAAACATTCAGTACTTC.

There are a few counts of this clone. The CDR3 is CASSFQANVNNQPQHF. The CDR3 DNA follows: TGTGCCAGTAGTTTCCAGGCGAATGTTAACAATCAGCCCCAGCATTTT. The chain combines TRBV19 with TRBJ1-5, with D unclear. The germline gives CDR1 LNHDA, CDR2 SQIVND (reference sequence). With 5 bases removed from V and 3 bases from J, the gap between germline ends came to 17 bases. This CDR3 comprises 16 residues.

This clone was detected only a few times. The rearrangement links TRBV2 to TRBJ1-3, with TRBD1 identical over 7 bases. Germline V gives CDR1 SNHLY, CDR2 FYNNEI. V shed 6 bases and J 3 bases; nucleotides not matched to a gene: 5. The CDR3 extends over 14 amino acids. CDR3 loop: CASSRTGVGNTIYF. The CDR3 DNA follows: TGTGCCAGCAGCCGAACAGGGGTTGGAAACACCATATATTTT.

The chain has TRBV28 and TRBJ2-1; D may be TRBD1 (6 bases). Trimming took off 2 bases at V and 1 base at J, with 9 bases between the two ends. CDR1 and CDR2 from the germline V gene are MDHEN and SYDVKM. The CDR3 consists of 15 residues. CDR3 amino acids: CASSLMGASYNEQFF. The DNA for the CDR3 is TGTGCCAGCAGTTTAATGGGGGCTTCCTACAATGAGCAGTTCTTC.

This clone appeared a few times. The rearrangement links TRBV10-3 to TRBJ2-2, with D unresolved. The CDR3 totals 13 residues. With 2 bases removed from V and 4 bases from J, the gap between germline ends came to 5 bases. Germline CDR1 ENHRY, CDR2 SYGVKD. CDR3 DNA sequence: TGTGCCATCAGTGAGGGGCCCACCGGGGAGCTGTTTTTT. Residues: CAISEGPTGELFF.

In its sample, this clone was seen a few times. The V call is TRBV2, the J call TRBJ1-5; 8 nucleotides line up with TRBD1. The CDR3 is made up of 14 amino acids. Germline CDR1 is SNHLY and CDR2 is FYNNEI. V lost 8 bases to trimming and J lost 6 bases; unmatched junction nucleotides: 9. CDR3 residues: CASGPETGVQPQHF. The CDR3 bases are TGTGCCAGCGGGCCGGAGACAGGGGTTCAGCCCCAGCATTTT.

The chain joins TRBV2 to TRBJ2-3; 9 bases fit TRBD2. V trimming: 4 bases; J trimming: 4 bases; junction bases outside the gene matches: 6. Germline values: CDR1 SNHLY, CDR2 FYNNEI. The CDR3 spans 15 residues. The CDR3 DNA reads TGTGCCAGCAGTGTAATGCTAGCGGGACCAGATACGCAGTATTTT. Amino acids: CASSVMLAGPDTQYF.

The rearrangement joins TRBV19 to TRBJ1-4, with 7 positions matching TRBD1. The CDR3 has 15 residues. CDR1 is LNHDA, CDR2 SQIVND, per germline (reference sequence). V lost 3 bases to trimming and J lost 6 bases; unmatched junction nucleotides: 7. CDR3 sequence: CASSMYRGRDEKLFF. CDR3 DNA sequence: TGTGCCAGTAGTATGTACAGGGGACGGGATGAAAAACTGTTTTTT.

The rearrangement joins TRBV19 to TRBJ2-3, with D hard to call. Germline CDR1 is LNHDA and CDR2 is SQIVND (reference sequence). The CDR3 contains 14 residues. Trimming left V 5 bases short and J 2 bases short, with 11 bases between. The CDR3 is CASSLSDSTDTQYF. The CDR3 DNA follows: TGTGCCAGTAGTTTAAGCGACTCCACAGATACGCAGTATTTT.

The chain combines TRBV11-2 with TRBJ2-1; no firm D call. V gave up 1 base and J gave up 11 bases, with 9 bases separating them. The CDR3 contains 12 residues. Germline assignment: CDR1 SGHAT and CDR2 FQNNGV. The CDR3: CASSLGTPKQFF. CDR3 nucleotides: TGTGCCAGCAGCTTAGGTACCCCTAAGCAGTTCTTC.

V is TRBV7-9 and J is TRBJ2-7, with 9 bases identical to TRBD1. The CDR3 contains 14 residues. Germline values: CDR1 SEHNR, CDR2 FQNEAQ (reference sequence). The V segment lost 5 bases and the J segment 7 bases; nucleotides outside the gene matches: 9. The chain's CDR3 is CASSHRDRVLEQYF. DNA for the CDR3: TGTGCCAGCAGCCACCGGGACAGGGTCCTGGAGCAGTACTTC.

In DNA, the CDR3 is TGTGCCAGCAGCCCCCTGGGGAGTAGTGGACTGAACACTGAAGCTTTCTTT. Its protein product is CASSPLGSSGLNTEAFF. V usage is TRBV9 and J usage is TRBJ1-1, with D hard to call. CDR3 length: 17 residues. Trimming shortened V by 4 bases and J by 0 bases, and 19 bases separated the two germline ends. Germline values: CDR1 SGDLS, CDR2 YYNGEE.

The chain has TRBV10-1 and TRBJ2-2; 12 nucleotides agree with TRBD1. Germline CDR1 is WNHNN and CDR2 is SYGVQD (reference sequence). The CDR3 loop spans 21 amino acids. Unmatched junction bases numbered 19, after V lost 7 bases and J lost 1 base. For the CDR3, the DNA is TGCGCCAGCACCGAACCAGGGACAGGGGGCCCCCAGGGTGTGAACACCGGGGAGCTGTTTTTT. This translates into CASTEPGTGGPQGVNTGELFF.

This sequence joins TRBV5-1 and TRBJ2-2, with a tentative D call TRBD2 (6 bases). The CDR3 sequence is 16 residues long. V was shortened by 4 bases and J by 1 base, with 14 bases between the two germline ends. The germline V gene encodes CDR1 SGHRS and CDR2 YFSETQ. DNA for the CDR3: TGCGCCAGCAGCCCTACCCTTAGCGGGAACACCGGGGAGCTGTTTTTT. This translates into CASSPTLSGNTGELFF.

This clone was found a few times. The chain is built from TRBV6-1 and TRBJ2-6; possible D gene TRBD1, 5 bases. Germline-derived CDR1 and CDR2 are MNHNS and SASEGT. Trimming took 4 bases from V and 0 from J, leaving 10 bases between them. The CDR3 totals 16 residues. This CDR3 is CASSVQGASGANVLTF. CDR3 sequence (DNA): TGTGCCAGCAGTGTTCAAGGGGCCTCTGGGGCCAACGTCCTGACTTTC.

The gene calls are TRBV28 and TRBJ2-7; 9 positions agree with TRBD1. The V segment lost 6 bases and the J segment 3 bases; nucleotides outside the gene matches: 9. The germline gives CDR1 MDHEN, CDR2 SYDVKM. The CDR3 length is 15 residues. The CDR3 reads CASRSGTGTIYEQYF. The CDR3, as DNA: TGTGCCAGCAGGTCCGGGACAGGGACTATCTACGAGCAGTACTTC.

This clone has only a few counts. The CDR3 DNA follows: TGTGCCAGCAGCTTATTCTCAGGGCCCCTCCCCTGGGAAGCTTTCTTT. It specifies CASSLFSGPLPWEAFF. The V gene is TRBV7-9, the J gene TRBJ1-1; D perhaps matches TRBD1 (5 bases). V lost 2 bases and J 8 bases, leaving 21 bases between the germline ends. CDR1 is SEHNR, CDR2 FQNEAQ, per germline (reference sequence). The length of the CDR3 is 16 residues.

The chain has TRBV6-1 and TRBJ2-7; 7 bases are a match to TRBD2. V was pared by 6 bases and J by 0 bases, with 14 bases of the junction left unmatched. CDR1 is MNHNS, CDR2 SASEGT, per germline. The CDR3 is 17 amino acids. CDR3 coding DNA: TGTGCCAGCAGAGAACTAGCGAGGGGATATAGCTCCTACGAGCAGTACTTC. This translates into CASRELARGYSSYEQYF.

V and J are TRBV28 and TRBJ2-6; D possibly corresponds to TRBD2 (5 bases). From germline, CDR1 is MDHEN and CDR2 SYDVKM. The CDR3 has 16 amino acids. V was shortened by 5 bases and J by 4 bases, with 15 bases between the two germline ends. CDR3 DNA sequence: TGTGCCAGCAGTCCGACCGCAAGAGGGGGGGCCAACGTCCTGACTTTC. It is translated as CASSPTARGGANVLTF. The complete variable domain, with remaining parts taken from reference TRBV28 and TRBJ2-6, reads DVKVTQSSRYLVKRTGEKVFLECVQDMDHENMFWYRQDPGLGLRLIYFSYDVKMKEKGDIPEGYSVSREKKERFSLILESASTNQTSMYLCASSPTARGGANVLTFGAGSRLTVL.

V is TRBV11-2 and J is TRBJ2-1, with 11 bases that match TRBD2. The CDR3 runs 18 residues. The germline V gene encodes CDR1 SGHAT and CDR2 FQNNGV. V shed 4 bases, J shed 5 bases, and the junction held 13 bases outside the gene matches. CDR3 region: CASSSHPYSGRANNEQFF. The CDR3 DNA is TGTGCCAGCAGCTCGCACCCATATAGCGGGAGGGCAAACAATGAGCAGTTCTTC.

The rearrangement uses TRBV2 and TRBJ1-1, with TRBD1 as a possible D gene (5 bases). The germline gives CDR1 SNHLY, CDR2 FYNNEI. The V gene lost 3 bases and the J gene lost 0 bases, with 17 bases spanning the gap. The CDR3 spans 17 residues. The CDR3 DNA reads TGTGCCAGCAGTGAGGCCAAAAGGGGTATTATGAACACTGAAGCTTTCTTT. Encoded protein: CASSEAKRGIMNTEAFF.

The V gene is TRBV7-2, the J gene TRBJ1-2; TRBD1 is a possible D gene (5 bases). CDR3 size: 16 residues. From germline, CDR1 is SGHTA and CDR2 FQGNSA. Trimming shortened V by 5 bases and J by 0 bases, and 16 bases separated the two germline ends. The CDR3: CASSPPGAGANYGYTF. CDR3 bases: TGTGCCAGCAGCCCACCTGGGGCGGGAGCTAACTATGGCTACACCTTC.